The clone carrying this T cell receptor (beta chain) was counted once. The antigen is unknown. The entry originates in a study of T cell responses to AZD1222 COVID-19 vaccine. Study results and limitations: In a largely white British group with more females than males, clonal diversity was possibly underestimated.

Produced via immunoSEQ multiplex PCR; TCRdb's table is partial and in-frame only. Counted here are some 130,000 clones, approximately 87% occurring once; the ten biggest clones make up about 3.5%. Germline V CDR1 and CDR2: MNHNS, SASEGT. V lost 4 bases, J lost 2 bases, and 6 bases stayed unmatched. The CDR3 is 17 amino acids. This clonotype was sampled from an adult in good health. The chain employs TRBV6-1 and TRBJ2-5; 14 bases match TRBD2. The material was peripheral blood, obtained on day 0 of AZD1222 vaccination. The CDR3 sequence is CASSAGLAGGEQETQYF. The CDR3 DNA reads TGTGCCAGCAGTGCAGGACTAGCGGGGGGCGAGCAAGAGACCCAGTACTTC.